The source of this T cell receptor (beta chain) is a study of T cell repertoires in cytomegalovirus infection. This CDR3 contains 14 residues. J lost 7 bases, V lost 0 bases, and 6 bases had no gene match. Germline V gives CDR1 SNHLY, CDR2 FYNNEI. Points on this clonotype: Its antigen is undetermined.

Each CDR3 protein gets one entry after TCRdb re-called the reads with MiXCR. The sample yields approximately 910,000 distinct CDR3 sequences, roughly 30% seen once. The input for sequencing was cultured CD8+ T cells from PBMCs, taken from culture after CMV antigen stimulation. This rearrangement joins TRBV2 to TRBJ2-7, with 7 positions matching TRBD1. This TCR derives from a human donor in good health (CMV status not recorded). Some clones in this sample may be carry-over from other donors' samples. The CDR3 DNA is TGTGCCAGCAGTGAAGCGGGGACAGCACGGGAGCAGTACGTC. Amino acids: CASSEAGTAREQYV.